These 3 T cell receptor beta chains came from one sample sequenced in a study of cytotoxic CD8 clonotypes in ibrutinib-treated CLL. TCRdb's table, derived via immunoSEQ multiplex PCR, lists solely in-frame clones and lacks some. This sample carries more than 55,000 clones, approximately 71% of them seen once, and the ten largest clones take 35% to 55%. The source was PBMCs, collected after 12 months of ibrutinib treatment. The source is a human donor with chronic lymphocytic leukemia.

This CDR3 is CASSALGGSLYEQYF. In DNA form, the CDR3 reads TGTGCCAGCAGTGCATTAGGGGGCTCCCTCTACGAGCAGTACTTC. V gene TRBV6-1 combines with J gene TRBJ2-7; 7 nucleotides align to TRBD1. This CDR3 has 15 amino acids. V trimming: 4 bases; J trimming: 3 bases; junction bases outside the gene matches: 9. Germline lookup yields CDR1 MNHNS and CDR2 SASEGT.

The J gene is TRBJ2-3, the V gene TRBV5-4; 12 bases are shared with TRBD2. Germline loops: CDR1 SGHNT, CDR2 YYREEE (reference sequence). The CDR3 covers 15 residues. Unmatched junction bases numbered 6, after V lost 4 bases and J lost 6 bases. The DNA of the CDR3 is TGTGCCAGCAGCATCCCGACTAGCGGGAGTGATACGCAGTATTTT. This translates into CASSIPTSGSDTQYF. Together with reference TRBV5-4 and TRBJ2-3, the CDR3 gives the full variable domain: ETGVTQSPTHLIKTRGQQVTLRCSSQSGHNTVSWYQQALGQGPQFIFQYYREEENGRGNFPPRFSGLQFPNYSSELNVNALELDDSALYLCASSIPTSGSDTQYFGPGTRLTVL.

This clone has more than one count but fewer than ten. The V call is TRBV18, the J call TRBJ2-6; the match to TRBD1 covers 8 bases. Germline V CDR1 and CDR2: KGHSH, LQKENI. Trimming at V came to 3 bases and at J to 2 bases, leaving 6 bases not matched to a gene. CDR3 length: 17 amino acids. The CDR3 loop reads CASSPGQVGAGANVLTF. The CDR3 DNA follows: TGTGCCAGCTCACCGGGACAGGTGGGAGCTGGGGCCAACGTCCTGACTTTC.